These 18 T cell receptor beta chains came from one sample sequenced in a study of blood T cell repertoires in COVID-19. Libraries were prepared by immunoSEQ multiplex PCR; TCRdb keeps only in-frame clonotypes and omits some of them. The sample has about 45,000 clones; roughly 80% are singletons. The sequenced sample consisted of peripheral blood. The origin of the receptors is a woman aged 70-85 years with acute or convalescent COVID-19.

CDR3 in amino acids: CASSLRSSSYEQYF. CDR3 coding DNA: TGTGCCAGCAGCTTACGATCGAGCTCCTACGAGCAGTACTTC. V is TRBV7-8 and J is TRBJ2-7; D gene uncertain. The V gene lost 2 bases and the J gene lost 0 bases, with 8 bases spanning the gap. CDR3 size: 14 residues. Germline V gene sequence: CDR1 SGHVS, CDR2 FQNEAQ.

The CDR3 loop is CASSQDWGPLSYEQYF. The CDR3 region has the DNA TGCGCCAGCAGCCAAGATTGGGGCCCACTATCCTACGAGCAGTACTTC. V is TRBV4-3 and J is TRBJ2-7; TRBD1 might be the D (5 bases). Germline-derived CDR1 and CDR2 are LGHNA and YSLEER. The CDR3 is made up of 16 amino acids. V lost 0 bases, J lost 1 base, and 13 bases lay in between.

The sample holds a few counts of this clone. The chain carries TRBV7-9 and TRBJ1-1, with D possibly being TRBD1 (6 bases). The CDR3 runs to 14 residues. The germline V and J ends were trimmed by 6 bases and 3 bases, with 14 bases remaining between them. CDR1 SEHNR and CDR2 FQNEAQ come from the germline V gene (reference sequence). CDR3 sequence reads: CASRSKQGYTEAFF. In nucleotides, the CDR3 is TGTGCCAGCAGAAGTAAACAGGGCTACACTGAAGCTTTCTTT.

The chain uses TRBV19 and TRBJ2-3, with TRBD2 identical over 8 bases. Trimming removed 3 bases from V and 4 bases from J; junction bases left unmatched: 9. Germline lookup yields CDR1 LNHDA and CDR2 SQIVND (reference sequence). The CDR3 loop spans 16 amino acids. This CDR3 is CASSMRAGAGADTQYF. In nucleotides, the CDR3 is TGTGCCAGTAGTATGAGAGCGGGAGCTGGCGCAGATACGCAGTATTTT.

The chain joins TRBV30 to TRBJ1-1; D is undetermined. V was clipped by 2 bases and J by 2 bases, with 9 bases between them. Germline loops: CDR1 GTSNPN, CDR2 SVGIG (reference sequence). The CDR3 loop spans 13 amino acids. The CDR3 loop is CAWSRNSNTEAFF. CDR3 coding DNA: TGTGCCTGGAGTAGGAACAGCAACACTGAAGCTTTCTTT. Full variable domain (outside the CDR3, taken from reference TRBV30 and TRBJ1-1): SQTIHQWPATLVQPVGSPLSLECTVEGTSNPNLYWYRQAAGRGLQLLFYSVGIGQISSEVPQNLSASRPQDRQFILSSKKLLLSDSGFYLCAWSRNSNTEAFFGQGTRLTVV.

V is TRBV11-3 and J is TRBJ2-3, with 7 bases identical to TRBD2. V shed 1 base and J 2 bases; nucleotides not matched to a gene: 3. The CDR3 spans 15 residues. In germline, CDR1 is SGHNT, CDR2 YENEEA. The CDR3 DNA follows: TGTGCCAGCAGCTTAGCGGGAGGACACACAGATACGCAGTATTTT. It is translated as CASSLAGGHTDTQYF.

V gene TRBV7-9 combines with J gene TRBJ2-1; TRBD2 might be the D (5 bases). Trimming removed 5 bases at V and 0 bases at J, with 11 bases between. This CDR3 is 15 amino acids long. The germline gives CDR1 SEHNR, CDR2 FQNEAQ (reference sequence). The CDR3 DNA follows: TGTGCCAGCAGCCCGGGGTATAGCTCCTACAATGAGCAGTTCTTC. Translation: CASSPGYSSYNEQFF.

This chain uses TRBV25-1 with TRBJ1-6; tentative D call: TRBD1 (6 bases). Germline V gene lookup returns CDR1 MGHDK and CDR2 SYGVNS. This CDR3 is 12 amino acids long. V shed 5 bases and J shed 10 bases, with 9 bases lying between them. CDR3 in amino acids: CASSTGNSPLHF. CDR3 nucleotide sequence: TGTGCCAGCAGTACAGGGAACTCACCCCTCCACTTT.

This clone showed up just a few times. The rearrangement links TRBV9 to TRBJ2-1, with 9 bases fitting TRBD1. The CDR3 is 15 residues long. Losses at the gene ends were 4 bases for V and 2 bases for J; bases not matched to a gene: 4. Germline CDR1 reads SGDLS; CDR2 reads YYNGEE. For the CDR3, the DNA is TGTGCCAGCAGCTCCCGGACAGGGGCCTACAATGAGCAGTTCTTC. Translated: CASSSRTGAYNEQFF.

The chain joins TRBV6-5 to TRBJ1-4; TRBD1 aligns across 12 bases. The germline V gene has CDR1 MNHEY and CDR2 SVGAGI. This CDR3 has 14 residues. V trimming: 6 bases; J trimming: 11 bases; junction bases outside the gene matches: 7. CDR3 protein: CASRIGTGGRKLFF. The CDR3 coding sequence is TGTGCCAGCAGAATCGGGACAGGGGGCCGCAAACTGTTTTTT.

The chain uses TRBV6-2 or TRBV6-3 and TRBJ2-3; 14 bases match TRBD2. With V trimmed by 5 bases and J by 1 base, 2 bases remained unmatched. CDR3 length: 16 residues. Germline CDR1 is MNHEY and CDR2 is SVGEGT. The CDR3 sequence: CASSGLAGGRTDTQYF. In DNA form, the CDR3 reads TGTGCCAGCAGTGGACTAGCGGGGGGCCGCACAGATACGCAGTATTTT.

This chain connects TRBV7-8 to TRBJ1-2; D perhaps matches TRBD1 (5 bases). The length of the CDR3 is 14 residues. V was shortened by 1 base and J by 2 bases, with 8 bases between the two germline ends. Germline-derived CDR1 and CDR2 are SGHVS and FQNEAQ. Here the CDR3 DNA reads TGTGCCAGCAGCTTAGGCAGGGAAAACTATGGCTACACCTTC. It specifies CASSLGRENYGYTF.

The rearrangement joins TRBV4-2 to TRBJ1-6; TRBD1 is a possible D gene (6 bases). V dropped 6 bases and J dropped 1 base, with 13 bases sitting between them. Germline V gene data show CDR1 as LGHNA and CDR2 as YNFKEQ. There are 16 residues in the CDR3. The CDR3, as DNA: TGTGCCAGCAGTGACGGGGGGCTGTCCTATAATTCACCCCTCCACTTT. Translating gives CASSDGGLSYNSPLHF.

This sequence joins TRBV19 and TRBJ2-7; unclear D gene. Germline values: CDR1 LNHDA, CDR2 SQIVND (reference sequence). Trimming stripped 1 base from V and 1 base from J, with 11 bases between. There are 15 residues in the CDR3. DNA for the CDR3: TGTGCCAGTAGTATAGCTCTGGGCACATCCTACGAGCAGTACTTC. Amino acid sequence: CASSIALGTSYEQYF.

The chain recombines TRBV28 with TRBJ2-7; the D gene is possibly TRBD2 (6 bases). Germline CDR1 and CDR2: MDHEN and SYDVKM. The CDR3 is made up of 16 amino acids. V lost 6 bases and J lost 5, with 23 bases in between. In nucleotides, the CDR3 is TGTGCCAGCAGGTGGACCGCCGGGAGTGACAAACACGAGCAGTACTTC. This translates into CASRWTAGSDKHEQYF.

This clone showed up just once. The rearrangement uses TRBV28 and TRBJ2-3; 15 nucleotides agree with TRBD2. V trimming: 3 bases; J trimming: 11 bases; junction bases outside the gene matches: 6. Germline V lookup: CDR1 MDHEN, CDR2 SYDVKM. The CDR3 consists of 15 residues. Here the CDR3 DNA reads TGTGCCAGCAGTTTGCCTTTGGGACTAGCGGGGGGGCAGTATTTT. Translation gives CASSLPLGLAGGQYF.

This rearrangement joins TRBV27 to TRBJ1-2; TRBD1 aligns across 8 bases. CDR1 MNHEY and CDR2 SMNVEV come from the germline V gene (reference sequence). The CDR3 sequence is 13 residues long. Trimming removed 5 bases from V and 7 bases from J; junction bases left unmatched: 6. CDR3 protein: CASSITGGRGYTF. The DNA for the CDR3 is TGTGCCAGCAGTATTACAGGGGGTCGTGGCTACACCTTC.

The chain has TRBV7-2 and TRBJ1-5; D perhaps matches TRBD1 (6 bases). Per the germline V gene, CDR1 is SGHTA and CDR2 is FQGNSA. The CDR3 is made up of 14 amino acids. Trimming removed 0 bases from V and 7 bases from J, with 10 bases in between. CDR3 bases: TGTGCCAGCAGCTTAGCAACAGGGTGGCAGCCCCAGCATTTT. This translates into CASSLATGWQPQHF.